This passage covers 21 T cell receptor beta chains from one sample sequenced in a study of T-cell memory formation after mild COVID-19 (dated by TCRdb to the early 2020s). To prepare the library, 5' RACE was applied. Instrument on record: Illumina NovaSeq 6000. TCRdb's own reprocessing of the public reads used fastp at Q25 and MiXCR and kept productive beta chains. Entries are consolidated by CDR3 protein sequence, retaining the most common genes and DNA. The sample table records about 430,000 distinct CDR3 sequences; less than 25% of these occur just once. Roughly 9.7% of the sample comes from the top ten. The sample was PBMCs or a T cell subset sorted from them (not recorded which). Source of these receptors: an adult woman who had mild COVID-19 (a few samples of this study predate the infection). The sample titles of this study are shuffled in the database, so cell type and time point are left out; the donor was told from shared clones.

V and J are TRBV18 and TRBJ2-5, with a tentative D call TRBD2 (6 bases). CDR3 length equals 13 residues. The germline gives CDR1 KGHSH, CDR2 LQKENI. V was clipped by 6 bases and J by 4 bases, with 12 bases between them. This CDR3 reads CASSPGEAETQYF. The DNA of the CDR3 is TGTGCCAGCTCTCCGGGGGAGGCAGAGACCCAGTACTTC.

V usage is TRBV20-1 and J usage is TRBJ2-7; D gene unclear. Germline V lookup: CDR1 DFQATT, CDR2 SNEGSKA (reference sequence). This CDR3 spans 14 amino acids. Deletions cut 2 bases from V and 3 bases from J, with 14 bases between. The CDR3 DNA follows: TGCAGTGCTAGACCCCCCCTCAGGAACTACGAGCAGTACTTC. It specifies CSARPPLRNYEQYF.

The gene calls are TRBV5-5 and TRBJ2-7; D unresolved. The CDR3 contains 12 residues. CDR1 and CDR2 from the germline V gene are SGHKS and YYEKEE (reference sequence). The V end lost 4 bases, the J end lost 2 bases, and 7 bases lay between the germline ends. CDR3 bases: TGTGCCAGCAGCCGAAACGCCTACGAGCAGTACTTC. It encodes CASSRNAYEQYF. Complete variable domain (other parts from reference TRBV5-5 and TRBJ2-7): DAGVTQSPTHLIKTRGQQVTLRCSPISGHKSVSWYQQVLGQGPQFIFQYYEKEERGRGNFPDRFSARQFPNYSSELNVNALLLGDSALYLCASSRNAYEQYFGPGTRLTVT.

The rearrangement links TRBV9 to TRBJ2-3; no reliable D call. CDR3 size: 17 residues. Looked up from germline, CDR1 is SGDLS and CDR2 is YYNGEE. V dropped 0 bases and J dropped 3 bases, with 17 bases sitting between them. CDR3 loop: CASSVEGSVLGTDTQYF. CDR3 coding DNA: TGTGCCAGCAGCGTAGAGGGTAGTGTGCTAGGTACAGATACGCAGTATTTT. The variable domain in full, completed from reference TRBV9 and TRBJ2-3, reads DSGVTQTPKHLITATGQRVTLRCSPRSGDLSVYWYQQSLDQGLQFLIQYYNGEERAKGNILERFSAQQFPDLHSELNLSSLELGDSALYFCASSVEGSVLGTDTQYFGPGTRLTVL.

The CDR3 DNA sequence: TGTGCCAGCAGTCCCCCCCCTAAGATCGGGTTGCATGGCTACACCTTC. Translating gives CASSPPPKIGLHGYTF. This chain uses TRBV9 with TRBJ1-2; D unclear. The CDR3 loop spans 16 amino acids. Germline CDR1 SGDLS, CDR2 YYNGEE. V gave up 5 bases and J gave up 6 bases, with 23 bases separating them.

This clonotype has just a few counts. The chain carries TRBV4-2 and TRBJ2-7; 11 positions match TRBD2. CDR3 length: 13 amino acids. V was clipped by 5 bases and J by 5 bases; unmatched bases: 2. Per germline, CDR1 LGHNA and CDR2 YNFKEQ. The CDR3 nucleotides are TGTGCCAGCAGCGGGACTAGCGGCCACGAGCAGTACTTC. The encoded protein is CASSGTSGHEQYF.

This clonotype showed up just a few times. This sequence joins TRBV29-1 and TRBJ2-2; the D gene could be TRBD1 or TRBD2 (6 bases each). The germline CDR1 and CDR2 sequences are SQVTM and ANQGSEA. Between the trimmed V and J ends, which lost 2 bases and 4 bases, there was a span of 14 bases. This CDR3 is 15 amino acids long. The CDR3 region has the DNA TGCAGCGTTGAAATGGGGGGCGCGGGCACCGGGGAGCTGTTTTTT. It yields the protein CSVEMGGAGTGELFF.

This chain connects TRBV7-6 to TRBJ1-6, with D unresolved. CDR1 is SGHVS, CDR2 FNYEAQ, per germline. V was shortened by 5 bases and J by 1 base, with 3 bases between the two germline ends. The CDR3 length is 13 residues. CDR3: CASSRSYNSPLHF. The DNA for the CDR3 is TGTGCCAGCAGCCGTTCCTATAATTCACCCCTCCACTTT.

This clonotype was recorded a few times. V gene TRBV4-1 combines with J gene TRBJ1-5; 7 bases align to TRBD1. With 3 bases clipped from V and 10 bases from J, the junction kept 9 bases outside the gene matches. Germline assignment: CDR1 MGHRA and CDR2 YSYEKL. The CDR3 is 14 amino acids. The CDR3 sequence is CASSHLGGREPQHF. DNA for the CDR3: TGCGCCAGCAGCCACCTAGGGGGCAGGGAACCCCAGCATTTT.

About this clonotype itself: The junction shows a germline mismatch at one end, possibly a read error. V is TRBV7-2 and J is TRBJ2-2; TRBD2 matches 8 bases. This CDR3 has 16 residues. The germline gives CDR1 SGHTA, CDR2 FQGNSA. The CDR3 DNA reads as TGTGCCATCAGCAAATCCCCAGCGGGAGTGTCCGGGGAGCTGTTTTTT. It yields the protein CAISKSPAGVSGELFF.

The genes are TRBV6-7 and TRBJ1-1, with D unclear. TRBV6-7 is flagged as an ORF with uncertain function. The CDR3 contains 13 residues. V was pared by 0 bases and J by 5 bases, with 7 bases between. The CDR3 region is CASSYSNQTEAFF. CDR3 coding DNA: TGTGCCAGCAGTTACTCGAATCAGACTGAAGCTTTCTTT.

The CDR3 sequence is CASSLGLRVSFNEQFF. The CDR3 nucleotides read TGTGCCAGCAGCTTAGGTCTGCGGGTGTCTTTCAATGAGCAGTTCTTC. This sequence joins TRBV11-2 and TRBJ2-1; D may be TRBD2 (5 bases). Trimming cost V 1 base and J 6 bases, with 16 bases left between them. This CDR3 contains 16 residues. Germline V gene data show CDR1 as SGHAT and CDR2 as FQNNGV. Variable domain in full (rest from reference TRBV11-2 and TRBJ2-1): EAGVAQSPRYKIIEKRQSVAFWCNPISGHATLYWYQQILGQGPKLLIQFQNNGVVDDSQLPKDRFSAERLKGVDSTLKIQPAKLEDSAVYLCASSLGLRVSFNEQFFGPGTRLTVL.

The chain couples TRBV9 to TRBJ2-1, with 9 bases identical to TRBD1. The CDR3 extends over 16 amino acids. The V gene's germline CDR1 is SGDLS and CDR2 YYNGEE. The V segment lost 4 bases and the J segment 5 bases; nucleotides outside the gene matches: 10. The CDR3 here is CASSPRGTGSHNEQFF. CDR3 in DNA: TGTGCCAGCAGCCCGAGAGGGACAGGGTCCCACAATGAGCAGTTCTTC.

The chain employs TRBV11-2 and TRBJ1-4, with 9 bases that match TRBD1. The CDR3 has 17 residues. Germline loops: CDR1 SGHAT, CDR2 FQNNGV. Trimming took 0 bases from V and 6 from J; bases not matched to a gene: 8. The CDR3 sequence: CASSLDRWNRGHEKLFF. CDR3 bases: TGTGCCAGCAGCTTAGATAGGTGGAACAGGGGGCATGAAAAACTGTTTTTT.

This clonotype appeared a few times. V usage is TRBV5-1 and J usage is TRBJ2-3; a weak D match, TRBD2 (7 bases). V lost 3 bases and J 4 bases, leaving 18 bases between the germline ends. CDR3 length: 16 residues. The germline V gene encodes CDR1 SGHRS and CDR2 YFSETQ. CDR3 in amino acids: CASSSLRGGPSDTQYF. CDR3 coding DNA: TGCGCCAGCAGCTCATTGAGGGGGGGCCCTTCAGATACGCAGTATTTT. Using reference TRBV5-1 and TRBJ2-3 for the parts outside the CDR3, the full variable domain is KAGVTQTPRYLIKTRGQQVTLSCSPISGHRSVSWYQQTPGQGLQFLFEYFSETQRNKGNFPGRFSGRQFSNSRSEMNVSTLELGDSALYLCASSSLRGGPSDTQYFGPGTRLTVL.

The genes are TRBV11-1 and TRBJ1-1; D not resolved. Deletions cut 5 bases from V and 7 bases from J, with 14 bases between. This CDR3 contains 13 residues. Germline V CDR1 and CDR2: SGHAT, FQDESV (reference sequence). CDR3 loop: CASSRSPGVEAFF. DNA for the CDR3: TGTGCCAGCAGCCGGAGTCCTGGAGTTGAAGCTTTCTTT. The full variable domain, completed using reference TRBV11-1 and TRBJ1-1, is EAEVAQSPRYKITEKSQAVAFWCDPISGHATLYWYRQILGQGPELLVQFQDESVVDDSQLPKDRFSAERLKGVDSTLKIQPAELGDSAMYLCASSRSPGVEAFFGQGTRLTVV.

This clonotype turned up a few times. This sequence joins TRBV27 and TRBJ1-2, with a weak D call TRBD1 (6 bases). Trimming cost V 6 bases and J 0 bases, with 17 bases left between them. The CDR3 has 16 amino acids. Germline CDR1 MNHEY, CDR2 SMNVEV (reference sequence). The CDR3 sequence is CASRPSPGATNYGYTF. The CDR3 region has the DNA TGTGCCAGCAGGCCCTCTCCAGGGGCCACTAACTATGGCTACACCTTC.

The rearrangement links TRBV25-1 to TRBJ1-6, with D possibly TRBD1 on 5 matching bases. Germline CDR1 is MGHDK and CDR2 is SYGVNS. V was cut by 5 bases and J by 7 bases, with 12 bases left in between. The CDR3 covers 14 residues. This CDR3 reads CASSYHQGNSPLHF. In DNA, the CDR3 is TGTGCCAGCAGTTACCATCAGGGCAATTCACCCCTCCACTTT.

The rearrangement joins TRBV5-1 to TRBJ1-1; D is ambiguous. Germline CDR1 SGHRS, CDR2 YFSETQ. The CDR3 extends over 12 amino acids. Trimming shortened V by 6 bases and J by 0 bases, and 6 bases separated the two germline ends. In DNA, the CDR3 is TGCGCCAGCATCCGTATGAACACTGAAGCTTTCTTT. Translation: CASIRMNTEAFF.

V usage is TRBV7-9 and J usage is TRBJ2-7; D not resolved. The CDR3 runs 13 residues. V was shortened by 5 bases and J by 3 bases, with 11 bases between the two germline ends. Germline V CDR1 and CDR2: SEHNR, FQNEAQ (reference sequence). CDR3 DNA: TGTGCCAGCAGCATTTCGACGGACTACGAGCAGTACTTC. Translation gives CASSISTDYEQYF.

The table lists this clonotype with a few counts. The chain links TRBV5-4 to TRBJ1-4, with 8 bases lining up with TRBD1. The germline CDR1 and CDR2 sequences are SGHNT and YYREEE (reference sequence). The junction had 5 bases not matched to a gene; V was cut back by 2 bases and J by 8 bases. The CDR3 runs to 14 residues. The chain's CDR3 is CASSFAGGFEKLFF. As DNA, the CDR3 is TGTGCCAGCAGCTTTGCAGGGGGCTTCGAAAAACTGTTTTTT.